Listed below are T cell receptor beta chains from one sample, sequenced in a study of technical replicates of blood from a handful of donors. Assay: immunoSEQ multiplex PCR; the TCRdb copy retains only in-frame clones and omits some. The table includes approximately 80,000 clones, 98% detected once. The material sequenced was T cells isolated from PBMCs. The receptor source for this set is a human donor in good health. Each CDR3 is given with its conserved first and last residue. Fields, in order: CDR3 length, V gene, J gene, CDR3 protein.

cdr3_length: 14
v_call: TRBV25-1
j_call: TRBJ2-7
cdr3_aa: CASSEYAGWDEQYF

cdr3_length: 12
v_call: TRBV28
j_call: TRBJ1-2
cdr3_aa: CASGVEGYGYTF

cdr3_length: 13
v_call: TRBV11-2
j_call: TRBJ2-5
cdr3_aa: CASSLGGDETQYF

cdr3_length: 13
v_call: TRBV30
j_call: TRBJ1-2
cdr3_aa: CAWSATGGWGYTF

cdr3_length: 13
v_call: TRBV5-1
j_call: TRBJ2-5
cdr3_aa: CASRQGPRETQYF

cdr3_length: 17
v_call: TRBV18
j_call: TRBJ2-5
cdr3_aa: CASSETEPDVGWETQYF

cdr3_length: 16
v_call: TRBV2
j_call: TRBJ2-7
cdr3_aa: CASSGGPDRGPYEQYF

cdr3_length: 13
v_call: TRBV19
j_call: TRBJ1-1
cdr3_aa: CASIAQGYTEAFF

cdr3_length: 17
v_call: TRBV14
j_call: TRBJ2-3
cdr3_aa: CASSQGETGLWTDTQYF

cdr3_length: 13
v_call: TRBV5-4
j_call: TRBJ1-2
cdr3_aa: CASSATGIYGYTF

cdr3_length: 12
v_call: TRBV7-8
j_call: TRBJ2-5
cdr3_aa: CASMGGGETQYF

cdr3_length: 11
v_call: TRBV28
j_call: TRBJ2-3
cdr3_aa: CASSYSDTQYF

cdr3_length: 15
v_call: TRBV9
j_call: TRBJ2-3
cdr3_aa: CASSPEGQFTDTQYF

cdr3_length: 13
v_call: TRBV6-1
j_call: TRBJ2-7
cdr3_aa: CASSEGQNYEQYF

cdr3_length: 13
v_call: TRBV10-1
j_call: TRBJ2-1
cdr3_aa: CASRSWTTGEQFF

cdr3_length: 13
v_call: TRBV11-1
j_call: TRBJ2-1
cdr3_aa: CASSSGSHNEQFF

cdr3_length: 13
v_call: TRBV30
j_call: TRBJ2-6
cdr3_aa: CACVRDIANVLTF

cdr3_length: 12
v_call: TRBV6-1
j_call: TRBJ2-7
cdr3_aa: CASSAGVHEQYF

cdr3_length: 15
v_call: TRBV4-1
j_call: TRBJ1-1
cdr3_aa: CASSQEPGPNTEAFF

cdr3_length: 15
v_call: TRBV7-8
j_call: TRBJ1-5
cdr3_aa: CASSFTGQNNQPQHF

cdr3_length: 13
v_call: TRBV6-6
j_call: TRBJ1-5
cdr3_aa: CASKDGQGQPQHF

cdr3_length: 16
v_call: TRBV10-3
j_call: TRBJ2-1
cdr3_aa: CAIRKGATSSYNEQFF

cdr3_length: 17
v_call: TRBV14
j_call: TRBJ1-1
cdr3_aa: CASSHAARGGGSTEAFF

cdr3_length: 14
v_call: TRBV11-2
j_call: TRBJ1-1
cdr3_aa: CASSSNSLNTEAFF

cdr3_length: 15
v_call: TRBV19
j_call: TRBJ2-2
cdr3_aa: CASRGQLPNTGELFF

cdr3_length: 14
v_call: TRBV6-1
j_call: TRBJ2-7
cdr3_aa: CASKPGQGSYEQYF

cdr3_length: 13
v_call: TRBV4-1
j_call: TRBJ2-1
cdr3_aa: CASSPGSYNEQFF

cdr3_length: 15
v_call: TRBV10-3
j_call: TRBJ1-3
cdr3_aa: CAISEPDSSGNTIYF

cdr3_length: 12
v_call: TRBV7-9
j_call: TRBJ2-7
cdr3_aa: CASSRGGYEQYF

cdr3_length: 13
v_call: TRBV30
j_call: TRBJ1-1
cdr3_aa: CAWDQVSIGEAFF

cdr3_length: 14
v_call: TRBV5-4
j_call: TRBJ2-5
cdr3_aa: CASSSGGGPETQYF

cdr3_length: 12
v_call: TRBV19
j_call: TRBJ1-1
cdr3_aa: CASSVGFSEAFF

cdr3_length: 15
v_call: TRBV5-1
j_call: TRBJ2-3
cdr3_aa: CASSLVSAGVDTQYF

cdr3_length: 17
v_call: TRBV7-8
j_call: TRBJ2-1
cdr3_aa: CASSLARGDTPYNEQFF

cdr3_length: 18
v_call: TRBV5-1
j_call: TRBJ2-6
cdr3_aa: CASSLGTGTYSGANVLTF

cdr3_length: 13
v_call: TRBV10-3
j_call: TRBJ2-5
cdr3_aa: CAISPAGSETQYF

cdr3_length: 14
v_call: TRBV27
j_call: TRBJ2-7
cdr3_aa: CASSFGQGPYEQYF

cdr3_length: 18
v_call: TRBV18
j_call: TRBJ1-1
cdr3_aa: CASSPRLTQQGGVTEAFF

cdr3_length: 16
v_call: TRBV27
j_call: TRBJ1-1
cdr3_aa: CASSLSGAQWGTEAFF

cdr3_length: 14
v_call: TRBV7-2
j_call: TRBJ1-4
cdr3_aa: CASSLDRTNEKLFF